This T cell receptor beta chain was sequenced during a study of chemoradiotherapy in HPV16-positive cancers. Study-level background: Functional T-cell assays on a couple of HPV16-positive patients' cells defined candidate HPV-specific clones and common TCR motifs.

The study, taken as a whole, reports: Candidate HPV-specific clones and E7-related TCR motifs grew in tumor during treatment. Only a couple of HPV16-positive patients supplied the functional HPV-specificity definition.

About this clone itself: The target antigen is unknown.

Clones were sequenced by immunoSEQ multiplex PCR, and TCRdb holds only the in-frame ones, with some missing. The sample yields some 19,000 clones, 70% to 90% seen once. Over chemoradiotherapy, repertoires were sampled more than once. Sample: blood, taken from a patient who underwent chemoradiotherapy. The clonotype comes from a human donor with HPV-associated anogenital cancer.

CDR3 sequence (DNA): TGTGCCAGCAGCTTCGAGAAGAACACTGAAGCTTTCTTT. Translation: CASSFEKNTEAFF. The chain joins TRBV7-2 to TRBJ1-1; D not certain. Trimming stripped 3 bases from V and 1 base from J, with 6 bases between. The germline CDR1 and CDR2 sequences are SGHTA and FQGNSA. The CDR3 totals 13 residues. Full variable domain (outside the CDR3, taken from reference TRBV7-2 and TRBJ1-1): GAGVSQSPSNKVTEKGKDVELRCDPISGHTALYWYRQSLGQGLEFLIYFQGNSAPDKSGLPSDRFSAERTGGSVSTLTIQRTQQEDSAVYLCASSFEKNTEAFFGQGTRLTVV.